This TCR beta chain was recovered during a study of persistence of HIV-infected CD4 T cells. About this clone: Antigen specificity is unknown.

An overlapping HIV-1 Gag peptide pool stimulated these cells at 0.85 to 1 ug/peptide/mL. Sorting of responding CD4+ T cells relied on upregulated CD40 ligand together with CD69. Donors had CD4+ T cell counts above 400 cells/uL and were CMV-seropositive. Germline V CDR1 and CDR2: LNHNV, YYDKDF (reference sequence). This CDR3 is built from 15 residues. V dropped 3 bases and J dropped 7; count of bases not matched to a gene: 5. This was the immunoSEQ version 4 assay in survey mode. Assay used: immunoSEQ multiplex PCR; TCRdb lists only in-frame clones, some missing. This sample carries 23,000 or so clones, approximately 79% of them seen once, and the ten largest clones take approximately 1.8%.

This chain connects TRBV15 to TRBJ2-1; 11 bases are shared with TRBD1. Sequences were derived from CD4+ T cells sorted from PBMCs after roughly 18-hour stimulation, sampled from a patient who received antiretroviral therapy. The TCR originated in an adult man with HIV who was CMV-seropositive. The CDR3 protein is CATSRDRGPGNEQFF. The CDR3 DNA reads as TGTGCCACCAGCAGGGACAGGGGGCCCGGGAATGAGCAGTTCTTC.